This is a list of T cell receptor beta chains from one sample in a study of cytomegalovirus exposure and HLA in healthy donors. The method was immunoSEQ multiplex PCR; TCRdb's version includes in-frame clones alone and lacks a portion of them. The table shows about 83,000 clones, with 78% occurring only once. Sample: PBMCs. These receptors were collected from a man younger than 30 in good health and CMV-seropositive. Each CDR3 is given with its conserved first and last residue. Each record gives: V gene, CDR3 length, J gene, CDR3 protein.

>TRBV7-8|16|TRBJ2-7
CASSLARTGGDYEQYF
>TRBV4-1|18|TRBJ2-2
CASSQRDRLTPNTGELFF
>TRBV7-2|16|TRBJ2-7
CASSPLAGEPSYEQYF
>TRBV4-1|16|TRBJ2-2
CASSQGRRGNTGELFF
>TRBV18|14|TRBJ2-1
CASSPLTGNNEQFF
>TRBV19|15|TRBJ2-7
CASSAGLAGTYEQYF
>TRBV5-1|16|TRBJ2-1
CASSLVGGRLPREQFF
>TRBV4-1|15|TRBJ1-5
CASSQDWLGNQPQHF
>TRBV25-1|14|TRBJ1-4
CASSLVEGYEKLFF
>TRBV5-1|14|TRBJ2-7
CASSPDRGVDEQYF
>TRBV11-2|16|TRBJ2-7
CASSPMTGGRTYEQYF
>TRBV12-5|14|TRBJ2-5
CASGLGTAQETQYF
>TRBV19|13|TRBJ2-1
CASSPPPSDEQFF
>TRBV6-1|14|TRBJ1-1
CASSGGGSGTEAFF
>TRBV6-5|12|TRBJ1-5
CASSYPGSAQHF
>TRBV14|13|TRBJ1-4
CASSQVQGIKLFF
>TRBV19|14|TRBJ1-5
CASSPQGISQPQHF
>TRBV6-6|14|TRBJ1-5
CASRTGVRNQPQHF
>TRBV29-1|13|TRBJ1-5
CSAIPVGSQPQHF
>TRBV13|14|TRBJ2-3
CASSVFEGTDTQYF
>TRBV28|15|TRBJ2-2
CASSDGQVFTGELFF
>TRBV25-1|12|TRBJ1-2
CASSEPSLGYTF
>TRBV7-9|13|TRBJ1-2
CASSIYGVYGYTF
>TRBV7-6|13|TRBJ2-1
CASSYNTYNEQFF
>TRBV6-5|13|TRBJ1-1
CASLQGLGTEAFF
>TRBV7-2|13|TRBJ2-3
CASSAPRRGTQYF
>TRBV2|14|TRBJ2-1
CATRRLAGGNEQFF
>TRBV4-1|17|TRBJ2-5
CASSQDPGTSRKETQYF
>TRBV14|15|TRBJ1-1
CASSPRRTGNTEAFF
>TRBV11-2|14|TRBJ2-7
CASSLGPGIYEQYF